These 9 T cell receptor beta chains were sequenced from one sample in a study of beta chain features in type 1 diabetes. Reverse transcribing all isolated RNA meant expressed TCRB transcripts were sequenced. Data came from immunoSEQ multiplex PCR; TCRdb stores just in-frame clones and leaves some out. The top ten hold 0.023% of the sample, which has some 900,000 clones, about a sixth seen once. Sequences were obtained from naive CD4+ T cells from blood. All receptors come from a woman under 30 in good health.

This clone was seen at least ten times. The chain is built from TRBV7-9 and TRBJ2-6; D uncertain. V shed 2 bases and J shed 0 bases, with 2 bases lying between them. Germline CDR1 and CDR2: SEHNR and FQNEAQ (reference sequence). The CDR3 sequence is 14 residues long. This chain's CDR3 is CASSLNSGANVLTF. CDR3 DNA sequence: TGTGCCAGCAGCTTAAACTCTGGGGCCAACGTCCTGACTTTC. Filled out from reference TRBV7-9 and TRBJ2-6, the complete variable domain reads DTGVSQNPRHKITKRGQNVTFRCDPISEHNRLYWYRQTLGQGPEFLTYFQNEAQLEKSRLLSDRFSAERPKGSFSTLEIQRTEQGDSAMYLCASSLNSGANVLTFGAGSRLTVL.

This chain joins TRBV5-1 and TRBJ2-5, with D uncertain. Germline CDR1 and CDR2: SGHRS and YFSETQ. This CDR3 has 13 amino acids. Trimming removed 0 bases at V and 11 bases at J, with 14 bases between. CDR3 in amino acids: CASSLEGRPRQYF. CDR3 in DNA: TGCGCCAGCAGCTTGGAGGGTAGGCCCCGGCAGTACTTC.

This clone was seen ten or more times. The chain is built from TRBV13 and TRBJ2-4; D might be TRBD1 (5 bases). Germline assignment: CDR1 PRHDT and CDR2 FYEKMQ (reference sequence). The CDR3 sequence is 14 residues long. V was pared by 5 bases and J by 3 bases, with 11 bases between. This CDR3 reads CASSRRQIKNIQYF. CDR3 nucleotide sequence: TGTGCCAGCAGCCGTCGACAGATCAAAAACATTCAGTACTTC.

The rearrangement links TRBV27 to TRBJ2-1; D may be TRBD1 or TRBD2 (6 bases each). Per germline, CDR1 MNHEY and CDR2 SMNVEV (reference sequence). V was clipped by 9 bases and J by 0 bases, with 24 bases between them. The CDR3 consists of 18 residues. Here the CDR3 DNA reads TGTGCCAGTAATTTACATTGGGGGGCACGGAGCTCCTACAATGAGCAGTTCTTC. Residues: CASNLHWGARSSYNEQFF.

This clone occurred a few times. V gene TRBV28 combines with J gene TRBJ1-5; D uncertain. Trimming took off 2 bases at V and 4 bases at J, with 3 bases between the two ends. CDR1 is MDHEN, CDR2 SYDVKM, per germline. The CDR3 spans 12 residues. The CDR3 loop is CASSLLNQPQHF. CDR3 coding DNA: TGTGCCAGCAGTTTACTAAATCAGCCCCAGCATTTT.

This clone turned up a few times. The rearrangement links TRBV2 to TRBJ1-1; the D is unclear. This CDR3 comprises 11 residues. Germline assignment: CDR1 SNHLY and CDR2 FYNNEI. Trimming stripped 0 bases from V and 11 bases from J, with 7 bases between. CDR3 region: CASSEALWAFF. The CDR3 DNA follows: TGTGCCAGCAGTGAAGCGCTGTGGGCTTTCTTT.

Points on this clone: The junction and the germline gene differ at one end; a read error may be behind it. V is TRBV5-4 and J is TRBJ2-2, with TRBD2 identical over 10 bases. The germline gives CDR1 SGHNT, CDR2 YYREEE (reference sequence). This CDR3 is 16 amino acids long. This CDR3 is CASSGPGLAKTGELFF. The CDR3 region has the DNA TGTGCCAGCAGTGGCCCGGGACTAGCGAAAACCGGGGAGCTGTTTTTT.

In its sample, this clone was seen a few times. Other DNA sequences in the sample encode the same CDR3. The V and J genes are TRBV9 and TRBJ2-7; 10 nucleotides agree with TRBD2. CDR1 and CDR2 from the germline V gene are SGDLS and YYNGEE. With V trimmed by 0 bases and J by 3 bases, 3 bases remained unmatched. The CDR3 loop spans 15 amino acids. The CDR3 nucleotides are TGTGCCAGCAGCGTAGGGCCTAGCGGGAGCTACGAGCAGTACTTC. Protein sequence: CASSVGPSGSYEQYF.

This clone was seen only a few times. This chain connects TRBV25-1 to TRBJ1-5; no clear D gene. This CDR3 is 14 amino acids long. Germline V gene data show CDR1 as MGHDK and CDR2 as SYGVNS. Trimming removed 4 bases at V and 7 bases at J, with 14 bases between. The CDR3, as DNA: TGTGCCAGCAGTGTTGCGGAGGGTAGGCAGCCCCAGCATTTT. Translated: CASSVAEGRQPQHF.